This T cell receptor beta chain was documented in a study of OX40 agonist ivuxolimab in advanced cancers. Some background on the complete study: Ivuxolimab, which targeted the costimulatory receptor OX40 (CD134), was an agonistic, fully human IgG2 monoclonal antibody. Intravenous ivuxolimab was administered to patients every 2 weeks at six dose levels: 0.01, 0.1, 0.3, 1.5, 3 and 10 mg/kg. Of the roughly 52 dose-escalation patients, hepatocellular carcinoma was present in about 20, melanoma in roughly 15, renal cell carcinoma in 9 and head and neck cancer in 9. The dose-escalation cohort was approximately 83% male with a mean age of approximately 60 years, ranging from about 20 to 85. Prior anti-PD-1, anti-PD-L1 or anti-CTLA-4 therapy was permitted, and approximately 42% of dose-escalation patients had received checkpoint inhibitors. Partial responses occurred in three dose-escalation patients, of whom one had hepatocellular carcinoma and two had cutaneous melanoma. The point of sequencing TCRbeta in the periphery was to test whether ivuxolimab changed TCR sequence diversity and drove clonal T-cell expansion. The paper describes the monotherapy dose-escalation part (N of about 52 patients) of the phase I trial of ivuxolimab.

The trial excluded patients who had a history of autoimmune disease or were on systemic immunosuppression. Peripheral blood for TCR sequencing was collected from all dose cohorts at baseline, on cycle 4 day 1, and on cycle 7 day 1. Samples came from an open-label, multicenter, first-in-human phase I dose-escalation trial of ivuxolimab. Adults with locally advanced or metastatic melanoma, renal cell carcinoma, hepatocellular carcinoma or head and neck squamous cell carcinoma were enrolled in the trial. Before TCR sequencing, CD4+ and CD8+ T cells were separately sorted from peripheral blood. What the research found in general, with its limitations: In the 0.1-3.0 mg/kg groups, partial responders had among the lowest normalized peripheral clonal expansion, particularly in CD8+ T cells. After ivuxolimab, expanded clones were on average more numerous among CD8+ T cells than among CD4+ T cells. The antigen specificity of the clonally expanded peripheral T cells was not determined. Low levels of normalized T-cell clonal expansion were also shown by some nonresponding patients. At doses of 0.1 to 3.0 mg/kg, clonal expansion of both CD4+ and CD8+ T cells in blood was seen between baseline and week 6.

For sequencing of the TCRbeta CDR3 region, genomic DNA was extracted from the sorted cells. The immunoSEQ Assay was used for sequencing of TCRbeta CDR3 regions. TCRdb's version of the immuneACCESS table is confined to in-frame rearrangements and falls short of the full clone set. An unresolved V gene accounts for under half of the shortfall where checked; the remainder is of unknown origin. A total of more than 60,000 clones appear in this sample, around 80% of them only once. 5% of the sample belongs to the ten largest clones. Via the germline V gene, CDR1 is SGHRS and CDR2 YFSETQ. Trimming leaves V shorter by 4 bases and J shorter by 4 bases, with the junction holding 13 bases beyond the gene matches. The CDR3 goes from the cysteine to the phenylalanine over 18 residues. Of the read, only the CDR3 DNA is kept; its 54 bases are in frame from base 1. Details on this clone: It has no known antigen specificity. The sample holds no much larger clone one base away, and base qualities are not on file.

This TCR was sampled from an adult with an advanced solid tumor such as melanoma, head and neck, liver or kidney cancer. The rearranged chain carries TRBV5-1 and TRBJ2-3; 12 bases in between match TRBD2. The specimen was CD4+ or CD8+ T cells sorted from blood, collected in a trial of the OX40 agonist ivuxolimab. CDR3 loop: CASSPGGLAGGTPDTQYF. At the DNA level, the sequence is TGCGCCAGCAGCCCGGGAGGGCTAGCGGGAGGGACGCCAGATACGCAGTATTTT. Reference TRBV5-1 and TRBJ2-3 proteins supply the regions before and after the CDR3; the full variable domain is: KAGVTQTPRYLIKTRGQQVTLSCSPISGHRSVSWYQQTPGQGLQFLFEYFSETQRNKGNFPGRFSGRQFSNSRSEMNVSTLELGDSALYLCASSPGGLAGGTPDTQYFGPGTRLTVL.